This TCR beta chain appears in the sequencing data of a study of beta chain features in type 1 diabetes. CDR3 length equals 17 residues. V lost 3 bases to trimming and J lost 7 bases; unmatched junction nucleotides: 15. Germline V gene data show CDR1 as SGDLS and CDR2 as YYNGEE. This clone was found a few times. Every bit of the isolated RNA underwent reverse transcription, so sequencing read expressed TCRB transcripts. TCRdb's table, derived via immunoSEQ multiplex PCR, lists solely in-frame clones and lacks some. The sample has approximately 170,000 clones, roughly 9.1% seen once. V and J are TRBV9 and TRBJ2-2, with 7 bases aligning to TRBD2. Sequencing was carried out using central memory CD4+ T cells from blood. The TCR originated in a woman aged 18-29 years in good health. In DNA, the CDR3 is TGTGCCAGCAGCGCCAAATCGCGACTAGCCGTGGGCGGGGAGCTGTTTTTT. Protein product: CASSAKSRLAVGGELFF.